Listed below are T cell receptor beta chains from one sample, sequenced in a study of shared clonotypes between healthy human individuals. Assay used: immunoSEQ multiplex PCR; TCRdb lists only in-frame clones, some missing. The sample has more than 400,000 clones; 70% to 85% are singletons. The sequencing input was PBMCs. The receptors were sampled from a woman aged 35 to 49 in good health. Some clones in this sample may be carry-over from other donors' samples. Both conserved end residues are part of each CDR3. D genes are given only for firm matches. Where a row states a size, it is once, few, many or the class of an expanded clone; other rows omit it.

v_call	j_call	d_call	clone_size	cdr3_nt	cdr3_aa
TRBV30	TRBJ2-5	TRBD1	-	TGTGCCTGGAGGGTTAGACAGGGGTGGCGAGAGACCCAGTACTTC	CAWRVRQGWRETQYF
TRBV19	TRBJ2-7	-	few	TGTGCCAGTAGGCCCACCGGGACCTACGAGCAGTACTTC	CASRPTGTYEQYF
TRBV19	TRBJ1-5	-	-	TGTGCCAGTAGTTCCCAGGGTGGCGGCAATCAGCCCCAGCATTTT	CASSSQGGGNQPQHF
TRBV18	TRBJ1-1	-	-	TGTGCCAGCTCACAGGCCGGTCGGACTGAAGCTTTCTTT	CASSQAGRTEAFF
TRBV7-9	TRBJ2-5	TRBD2	-	TGTGCGGGGGGGAGGGATGAGACCCAGTACTTC	CAGGRDETQYF
TRBV19	TRBJ1-2	-	-	TGTGCCAGTACCATGGAGGCAGCCTACTTTAACTATGGCTACACCTTC	CASTMEAAYFNYGYTF
TRBV4-1	TRBJ1-4	-	-	TGCGCCAGCAGCCAGACTAACCCTGAAAAACTGTTTTTT	CASSQTNPEKLFF
TRBV7-9	TRBJ2-2	-	-	TGTGCCAGCTCCGGCGAGGGGTCGATGAGGACCGGGGAGCTGTTTTTT	CASSGEGSMRTGELFF
TRBV7-9	TRBJ2-1	-	-	TGTGCCAGCAGCTTAAAATCGGCAGGGCGGAATGAGCAGTTCTTC	CASSLKSAGRNEQFF
TRBV28	TRBJ2-7	TRBD1	-	TGTGCCAGCAGGGCCTGGGACAGGGCGCCCTACGAGCAGTACTTC	CASRAWDRAPYEQYF
TRBV6-5	TRBJ2-2	TRBD1	-	TGTGCCAGCGGTTACCGGACAGGCTACACCGGGGAGCTGTTTTTT	CASGYRTGYTGELFF
TRBV27	TRBJ2-1	-	once	TGTGCCAGCAGTTTGGGCGGGAAATACAATGAGCAGTTCTTC	CASSLGGKYNEQFF
TRBV28	TRBJ2-7	TRBD1	-	TGTGCCAGCAGTTTATATGTGACAGGGGCGATAAAACGAGAGCAGTACTTC	CASSLYVTGAIKREQYF
TRBV2	TRBJ1-1	TRBD1	-	TGTGCCAGCAGGGAGAGGACAGGGGCGAACACTGAAGCTTTCTTT	CASRERTGANTEAFF
TRBV4-1	TRBJ2-3	TRBD2	-	TGCGCCAGCAGCCAAGCCGGGACTAGCGACACAGATACGCAGTATTTT	CASSQAGTSDTDTQYF
TRBV13	TRBJ2-1	TRBD2	-	TGTGCCAGCAGCATGAGCGGGAGCTCCTACAATGAGCAGTTCTTC	CASSMSGSSYNEQFF
TRBV6-5	TRBJ1-1	TRBD1	few	TGTGCCACCCACTCGACAGGGGGAACTGAAGCTTTCTTT	CATHSTGGTEAFF
TRBV30	TRBJ2-7	TRBD1	few	TGTGCCTGGAGCCGAGGGGGACAGGGCGGCGAGCAGTACTTC	CAWSRGGQGGEQYF
TRBV7-8	TRBJ1-1	TRBD1	-	TGTGCCAGCAGGGCAGGGGGGGAAGCTTTCTTT	CASRAGGEAFF
TRBV7-9	TRBJ1-2	-	few	TGTGCCAGCAGCTTAGAGGTTACAGGGCCGAACTATGGCTACACCTTC	CASSLEVTGPNYGYTF
TRBV28	TRBJ2-3	TRBD1	once	TGTGCCAGCAGTGCCTCGGGAGACAGGGGGCGTGGAGATACGCAGTATTTT	CASSASGDRGRGDTQYF
TRBV30	TRBJ2-5	-	-	TGTGCCTGGTCCCCCCGGGGTCAAGAGACCCAGTACTTC	CAWSPRGQETQYF
TRBV5-6	TRBJ1-1	-	few	TGTGCCAGCAGCTTGCGGCTGGCCACTGAAGCTTTCTTT	CASSLRLATEAFF
TRBV7-2	TRBJ2-7	-	many	TGTGCCAGCAGCTCCGGACTAATCCCCTACGAGCAGTACTTC	CASSSGLIPYEQYF
TRBV5-1	TRBJ2-3	TRBD2	-	TGCGCCAGCAGCTTGGAAGCGGGGCCCACAGATACGCAGTATTTT	CASSLEAGPTDTQYF
TRBV28	TRBJ1-5	-	-	TGTGCCAGCAGTTTGGGAGGGACGCTGGAGCCCCAGCATTTT	CASSLGGTLEPQHF
TRBV11-1	TRBJ2-1	TRBD1	-	TGTGCCAGCAGCACCGACAGGGGCGATGAGCAGTTCTTC	CASSTDRGDEQFF
TRBV7-3	TRBJ2-3	-	-	TGTGCCAGCAGCACGGGATTCGCAGATACGCAGTATTTT	CASSTGFADTQYF
TRBV9	TRBJ2-1	TRBD1	few	TGTGCCAGCAGCGTTTCGACAGGGGCTGAGCAGTTCTTC	CASSVSTGAEQFF
TRBV19	TRBJ1-5	-	-	TGTGCCAGTAGGGCAGGGTTCGGCAATCAGCCCCAGCATTTT	CASRAGFGNQPQHF
TRBV9	TRBJ2-1	TRBD2	-	TGTGCCAGCAGCGCTAGCGGGAGGGTGGAGGGTGAGCAGTTCTTC	CASSASGRVEGEQFF
TRBV10-2	TRBJ1-6	-	-	TGCGCCAGCAGTGAGAGGGCAGTAGTAGGTTCACCCCTCCACTTT	CASSERAVVGSPLHF
TRBV9	TRBJ2-7	-	-	TGTGCCAGCAGCCCTCAGGGGGGAGGGACCTACGAGCAGTACTTC	CASSPQGGGTYEQYF
TRBV6-6	TRBJ2-7	-	-	TGTGCCAGCAGTTTTATGGCCCGAGACGAGCAGTACTTC	CASSFMARDEQYF
TRBV23-1	TRBJ2-2	-	-	TGCGCCAGCAGTCCGCGACAGAACACCGGGGAGCTGTTTTTT	CASSPRQNTGELFF
TRBV7-2	TRBJ2-5	TRBD1	-	TGTGCCAGCAGCTTAGGGAACAGGGGGCAAGAGACCCAGTACTTC	CASSLGNRGQETQYF